Listed here is a single T cell receptor (beta chain). No cognate antigen has been identified for it. No qualities accompany the bases; no much larger clone lies one base away. This sample was included in a study of beta chain features in type 1 diabetes (dated by TCRdb to between 2017 and 2018). Some background on the complete study: Patients and healthy donors did not differ in mean age, gender distribution, total cell number or subset yield. A total of 100 million to 110 million sorted cells were examined across all samples, and a strong correlation was observed between cell number per subset and RNA yield. In the study, TCRB repertoires of sorted circulating CD4+ T cell subsets from recently diagnosed type 1 diabetes patients were compared with those of matched healthy donors. Naive and central memory subsets were obtained from all 30 or so donors, but regulatory and stem cell-like memory subsets were isolated from only 8 patients and 8 healthy donors. Summary of the overall study and its limitations: Fewer insertions and more nucleotide deletions at VDJ recombination sites were observed in patients with type 1 diabetes, implying thymic rearrangement abnormalities. HLA sub-analyses involved small numbers of individuals, so any influence of HLA type on TCRB rearrangement remained unresolved. Naive, central memory and regulatory TCRB repertoires appeared to be more alike among patients than among healthy donors. Because cDNA was sequenced instead of genomic DNA, activated cells with high expression could be over-represented, although the groups did not differ in activation or CD3 levels. Shorter templates might have been favored by PCR, but patient and control samples were amplified and corrected together, so both groups would have been affected equally by any skew. A moderate but significant shortening of TCRB CDR3 length was observed in type 1 diabetes patients in all four CD4+ subsets.

All of the isolated RNA was reverse transcribed with the High Capacity cDNA Reverse Transcription Kit, so expressed TCRB transcripts were sequenced. Deep immunoSEQ sequencing was performed on naive, central memory and regulatory T cell samples, with an average of roughly 3.3 million total reads per sample. After sorted cells were lysed in RLT buffer, RNA was extracted with DNase-treated RNeasy Micro or Mini kits, with the choice depending on cell number. Each cell subset was processed separately to prevent cross-contamination, with patient and healthy donor samples processed together. Using the immunoSEQ multiplex PCR, TCRB sequences were amplified from cDNA into 87-bp fragments spanning the CDR3 region. The amplicons were sequenced using the Illumina HiSeq platform. The published analysis was carried out like this. PCR bias was corrected computationally using synthetic template baselines, and reads within Hamming distance 2 were collapsed, with unmergeable singletons discarded. By aligning reads against IMGT, V, D and J genes, CDR3 length, and insertions or deletions at six rearrangement sites were assigned. Within each subset, clonotype counts were normalized to the number of sorted cells before true diversity and Gini coefficients were calculated with the tcR R package. Repertoire sharing was quantified using the overlap coefficient calculated on TCRB nucleotide sequences. The table was pulled from immuneACCESS by TCRdb, which kept in-frame rearrangements only. Such tables lose some clones; where checked, under half of the loss comes from unresolved V genes, and the rest has no known cause. V, J and clone size are taken as reported in that table, and D and trimming were inferred from the DNA itself. The sample has 300,000 to 400,000 clones on record, 8% to 10% of them singletons. Together, the top ten hold less than 0.65% of the sample.

The CDR1 and CDR2 encoded by the germline V gene are MDHEN and SYDVKM. The cysteine opens and the phenylalanine closes a CDR3 of 16 amino acids. Just the 48-base CDR3 DNA is kept, in frame starting at base 1. Trimming at the junction amounts to 3 bases on V and 4 bases on J, and the germline ends lie 16 bases apart. From each donor, a single peripheral blood sample of around 0.12 L on average was drawn into heparinised tubes. A BD FACSAria II was used to sort naive, central memory, regulatory and stem cell-like memory CD4+ T cells with a panel that included CD45RO, CCR7, CD25, CD127, CD95 and CD27. A purity above 95% was achieved for all sorted populations. PBMCs were separated immediately by Lymphoprep density gradient centrifugation and were stained directly, without being cultured. To minimize batch effects, samples were stained and sorted in pairs, one healthy donor with one patient per experiment.

The sample consisted of central memory CD4+ T cells from blood. The sequence joins TRBV28 to TRBJ2-1, and TRBD2 may be the D gene, going by 7 matching bases. The receptor was isolated from a man aged 25 to 45 with type 1 diabetes. The CDR3 region has the sequence CASSFLRAGAYNEQFF. At the DNA level, the sequence is TGTGCCAGCAGTTTCCTACGGGCGGGGGCGTACAATGAGCAGTTCTTC.